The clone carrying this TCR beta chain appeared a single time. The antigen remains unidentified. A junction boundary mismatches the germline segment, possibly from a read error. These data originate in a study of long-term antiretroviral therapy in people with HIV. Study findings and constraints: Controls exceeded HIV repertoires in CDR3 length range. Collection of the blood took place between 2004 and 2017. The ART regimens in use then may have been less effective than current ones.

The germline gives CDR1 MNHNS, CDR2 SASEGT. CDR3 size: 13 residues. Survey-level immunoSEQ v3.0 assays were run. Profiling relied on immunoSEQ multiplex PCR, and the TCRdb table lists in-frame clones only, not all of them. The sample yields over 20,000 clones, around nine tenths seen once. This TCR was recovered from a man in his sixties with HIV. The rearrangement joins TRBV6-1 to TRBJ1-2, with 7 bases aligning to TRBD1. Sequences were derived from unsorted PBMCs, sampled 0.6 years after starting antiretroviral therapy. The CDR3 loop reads CASSEVWMGDRGF. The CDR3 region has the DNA TGTGCCAGCAGTGAAGTGTGGATGGGGGACAGAGGCTTC.